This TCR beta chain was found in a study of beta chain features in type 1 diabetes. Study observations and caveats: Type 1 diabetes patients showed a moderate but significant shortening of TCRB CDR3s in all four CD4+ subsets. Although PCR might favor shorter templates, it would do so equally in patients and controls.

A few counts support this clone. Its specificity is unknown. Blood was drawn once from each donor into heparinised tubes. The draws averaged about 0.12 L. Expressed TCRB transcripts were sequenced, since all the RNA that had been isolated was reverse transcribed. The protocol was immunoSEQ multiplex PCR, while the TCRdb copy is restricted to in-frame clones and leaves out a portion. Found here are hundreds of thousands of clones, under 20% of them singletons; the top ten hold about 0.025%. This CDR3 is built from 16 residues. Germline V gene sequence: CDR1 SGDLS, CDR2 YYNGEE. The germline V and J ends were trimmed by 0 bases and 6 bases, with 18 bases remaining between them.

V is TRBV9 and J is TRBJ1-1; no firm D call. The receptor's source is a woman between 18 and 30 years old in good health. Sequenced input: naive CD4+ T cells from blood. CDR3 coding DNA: TGTGCCAGCAGCGTAGCCCCGAGAGGTGGTGTCGCTGAAGCTTTCTTT. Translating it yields CASSVAPRGGVAEAFF.